This T cell receptor (beta chain) derives from a study of blood T cell repertoires in COVID-19. Turning to the study itself: Whether acute or convalescent, the COVID-19 samples came from the United States, Italy and Spain. T cells, B-cell-depleted T cells, or PBMCs provided the cDNA or gDNA that served as material.

Trimming cost V 7 bases and J 10 bases, with 21 bases left between them. The CDR3 is 14 residues long. Germline CDR1 reads SGHRS; CDR2 reads YFSETQ. In the authors' workflow: Estimation of nucleated cell counts relied on the amplification of reference gene primers. Measured with immunoSEQ multiplex PCR; TCRdb has only the in-frame clones, and not every one. Clone size and V and J calls were adopted from that table, with D and trimming inferred from the DNA. Among roughly 200,000 clones, about 77% were seen once, and the ten largest hold 2.8%. Worth noting for this clone: One base away lies a much larger clone, so this may be a sequencing read error. Other nucleotide sequences in the sample specify the same CDR3.

The gene calls are TRBV5-1 and TRBJ2-1; D perhaps matches TRBD2 (6 bases). Sequencing input: peripheral blood. This TCR derives from a woman of 80 years or more with active or convalescent COVID-19. The CDR3 sequence is CASAGSGGSLEQFF. DNA for the CDR3: TGCGCCAGCGCCGGTAGCGGAGGATCGTTGGAGCAGTTCTTC.